This entry lists 2 T cell receptor beta chains sequenced from one sample in a study of T cells in Graves' hyperthyroidism and ophthalmopathy. Amplification of TCR beta CDR3 regions was performed using RNA transcripts as template. TCR CDR3 underwent first-round RT-PCR with the HTBI primer set. Via MiXCR, TCRdb re-called the multiplex PCR reads, giving one row per CDR3 protein. Of a few hundred thousand distinct CDR3 sequences listed, 12% to 15% are singletons. The sample was blood. The source of these receptors is a woman aged 40-49 years with Graves' hyperthyroidism.

This chain links TRBV20-1 with TRBJ2-5; 9 nucleotides match TRBD1. This CDR3 contains 16 residues. V shed 3 bases, J shed 5 bases, and the junction held 13 bases outside the gene matches. CDR1 and CDR2 (germline): DFQATT, SNEGSKA (reference sequence). For the CDR3, the DNA is TGCAGTGCTAGGAGACCACCGGGACAGGGTACTGAGACCCAGTACTTC. This codes for CSARRPPGQGTETQYF.

This clonotype was detected a few times. The CDR3 loop reads CASSSSWASGRTGELFF. Written as DNA, the CDR3 is TGTGCCAGCAGCTCCTCGTGGGCTAGCGGGCGAACCGGGGAGCTGTTTTTT. The chain combines TRBV7-3 with TRBJ2-2, with TRBD2 matching 8 bases. Germline CDR1 reads SGHTA; CDR2 reads FQGTGA. CDR3 length: 17 residues. V lost 4 bases and J lost 5; bases outside the gene matches: 12.